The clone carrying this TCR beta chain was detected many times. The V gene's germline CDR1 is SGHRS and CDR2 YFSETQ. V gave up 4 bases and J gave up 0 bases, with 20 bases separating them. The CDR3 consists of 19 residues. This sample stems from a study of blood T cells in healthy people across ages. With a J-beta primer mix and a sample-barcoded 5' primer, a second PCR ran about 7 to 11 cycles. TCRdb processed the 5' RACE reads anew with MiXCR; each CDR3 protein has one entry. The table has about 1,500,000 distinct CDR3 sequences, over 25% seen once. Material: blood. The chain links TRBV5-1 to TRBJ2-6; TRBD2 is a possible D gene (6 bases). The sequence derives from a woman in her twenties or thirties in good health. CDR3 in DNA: TGCGCCAGCAGCCCCCTCGGAGGGCCAGGGCTCTCTGGGGCCAACGTCCTGACTTTC. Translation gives CASSPLGGPGLSGANVLTF.